Below, 32 T cell receptor beta chains from the same sample are listed, as sequenced in a study of vaccination and CD4 T cells after COVID-19. Treatment meaning: approximately 9-day PBMC culture with coronavirus spike peptide pools or control peptides (ViraFEST assay). The study sequenced cultured CD4+ T cell DNA using the Oncomine TCR Beta short-read assay. TCRdb reanalysed the PCR reads using MiXCR and keeps one entry per CDR3 protein. The sample contains roughly 15,000 distinct CDR3 sequences, more than 45% of which appear only once. These TCRs' antigens remain unknown. Material: CD4+ T cells from blood, cultured in vitro. The origin of the receptors is a human donor who had recovered from COVID-19.

The chain combines TRBV7-9 with TRBJ1-6, with TRBD1 as a possible D gene (6 bases). The V gene lost 5 bases and the J gene lost 13 bases, with 12 bases spanning the gap. Germline V lookup: CDR1 SEHNR, CDR2 FQNEAQ (reference sequence). The CDR3 extends over 12 amino acids. CDR3 amino acids: CASSGTSSPLHF. CDR3 sequence (DNA): TGTGCCAGCAGCGGGACATCATCCCCCCTCCACTTT.

The chain combines TRBV14 with TRBJ1-2; D is ambiguous. Germline CDR1 is SGHDN and CDR2 is FVKESK. Trimming pared 1 base from V and 4 bases from J, leaving 4 bases between. The CDR3 contains 12 residues. The CDR3 DNA sequence: TGTGCCAGCAGCCAAGGGGGCTATGGCTACACCTTC. Translation: CASSQGGYGYTF.

The CDR3 DNA is TGTGCCAGCAGTACCCAACAGGGGGGGGACTTCCAGTTCTTC. Amino acids: CASSTQQGGDFQFF. V gene TRBV28 combines with J gene TRBJ2-1; a weak D match, TRBD1 (8 bases). The length of the CDR3 is 14 residues. V was cut by 5 bases and J by 13 bases, with 21 bases left in between. Germline assignment: CDR1 MDHEN and CDR2 SYDVKM.

CDR3 protein: CASSLGPGAYEQYF. As DNA, the CDR3 is TGTGCCAGCAGCTTAGGCCCAGGGGCCTACGAGCAGTACTTC. The chain uses TRBV7-2 and TRBJ2-7; D possibly corresponds to TRBD1 (6 bases). Germline CDR1 is SGHTA and CDR2 is FQGNSA. Trimming removed 1 base from V and 2 bases from J, with 9 bases in between. The CDR3 totals 14 residues. The full variable domain, in which reference TRBV7-2 and TRBJ2-7 provide the parts outside the CDR3, is GAGVSQSPSNKVTEKGKDVELRCDPISGHTALYWYRQSLGQGLEFLIYFQGNSAPDKSGLPSDRFSAERTGGSVSTLTIQRTQQEDSAVYLCASSLGPGAYEQYFGPGTRLTVT.

This clonotype was recorded a few times. V is TRBV25-1 and J is TRBJ1-1; D gene uncertain. CDR1 MGHDK and CDR2 SYGVNS come from the germline V gene. V dropped 6 bases and J dropped 3 bases, with 2 bases sitting between them. The CDR3 is 10 amino acids. CDR3 protein: CASRYTEAFF. In nucleotides, the CDR3 is TGTGCCAGCAGGTACACTGAAGCTTTCTTT.

The rearrangement uses TRBV6-2 or TRBV6-3 and TRBJ2-5; D is perhaps TRBD1 (6 bases). V shed 4 bases and J shed 6 bases, with 9 bases lying between them. Germline loops: CDR1 MNHEY, CDR2 SVGEGT. CDR3 length equals 12 residues. The CDR3 spells CASSSGVQTQYF. Here the CDR3 DNA reads TGTGCCAGCAGTTCAGGGGTTCAGACCCAGTACTTC.

The chain has TRBV6-1 and TRBJ1-1; D ambiguous. There are 14 residues in the CDR3. V lost 7 bases and J lost 1, with 13 bases in between. Looked up from germline, CDR1 is MNHNS and CDR2 is SASEGT. CDR3 in DNA: TGTGCCAGCAAAATAGCCCGCGAGAACACTGAAGCTTTCTTT. Amino acids: CASKIARENTEAFF.

The chain has TRBV6-2 or TRBV6-3 and TRBJ1-2; no reliable D call. Trimming removed 6 bases at V and 0 bases at J, with 11 bases between. CDR1 is MNHEY, CDR2 SVGEGT, per germline. The CDR3 has 14 amino acids. The CDR3 DNA follows: TGTGCCAGCAGCCTCGTGGGAGCTAACTATGGCTACACCTTC. Translated, it gives CASSLVGANYGYTF.

This clonotype showed up just a few times. The chain has TRBV7-6 and TRBJ2-5; 9 bases are a match to TRBD2. This CDR3 is built from 15 residues. The trim removed 6 bases at V and 1 base at J, leaving 6 bases unmatched. Germline values: CDR1 SGHVS, CDR2 FNYEAQ. CDR3 nucleotide sequence: TGTGCCAGCAGACAAGGAGCGGGAGGCCAAGAGACCCAGTACTTC. This encodes CASRQGAGGQETQYF.

The chain combines TRBV30 with TRBJ1-1, with D possibly being TRBD1 (5 bases). The CDR3 runs 13 residues. CDR1 is GTSNPN, CDR2 SVGIG, per germline (reference sequence). V dropped 2 bases and J dropped 0 bases, with 7 bases sitting between them. The CDR3, as DNA: TGTGCCTGGAGTACGGGGGTGAACACTGAAGCTTTCTTT. Translated, it gives CAWSTGVNTEAFF. The whole variable domain, remainder taken from reference TRBV30 and TRBJ1-1, is SQTIHQWPATLVQPVGSPLSLECTVEGTSNPNLYWYRQAAGRGLQLLFYSVGIGQISSEVPQNLSASRPQDRQFILSSKKLLLSDSGFYLCAWSTGVNTEAFFGQGTRLTVV.

The J gene is TRBJ2-2, the V gene TRBV14, with D possibly TRBD2 on 6 matching bases. Looked up from germline, CDR1 is SGHDN and CDR2 is FVKESK. The CDR3 runs 17 residues. The germline V and J ends were trimmed by 1 base and 2 bases, with 14 bases remaining between them. The DNA of the CDR3 is TGTGCCAGCAGCCAAGCGGCTAGGAGGGGAAACACCGGGGAGCTGTTTTTT. Amino acids: CASSQAARRGNTGELFF.

CDR3 sequence reads: CASSTYIGVNTEAFF. The DNA of the CDR3 is TGTGCCAGCAGCACGTATATCGGGGTTAACACTGAAGCTTTCTTT. The chain recombines TRBV6-2 or TRBV6-3 with TRBJ1-1; no firm D call. From germline, CDR1 is MNHEY and CDR2 SVGEGT. V was shortened by 6 bases and J by 2 bases, with 16 bases between the two germline ends. CDR3 length: 15 amino acids.

A few counts support this clonotype. This rearrangement joins TRBV6-1 to TRBJ1-5; 10 nucleotides match TRBD1. The CDR3 extends over 15 amino acids. The V and J ends lost 6 bases and 7 bases, in that order; junction bases with no gene match: 9. Germline V CDR1 and CDR2: MNHNS, SASEGT. The CDR3 sequence: CASSPRTGGAQPQHF. CDR3 nucleotides: TGTGCCAGCAGCCCTCGGACAGGGGGGGCCCAGCCCCAGCATTTT.

This chain links TRBV19 with TRBJ1-5, with 10 bases identical to TRBD1. CDR3 length: 16 residues. V gave up 4 bases and J gave up 7 bases; unmatched junction bases: 10. Germline V CDR1 and CDR2: LNHDA, SQIVND (reference sequence). CDR3 amino acids: CASSTNRQGAWQPQHF. The CDR3 DNA is TGTGCCAGTAGTACCAATAGACAGGGGGCTTGGCAGCCCCAGCATTTT.

The chain couples TRBV30 to TRBJ2-2; either TRBD1 or TRBD2 may supply D (5 bases each). The CDR3 extends over 13 amino acids. The V and J ends lost 5 bases and 7 bases respectively, with 14 bases between them. The germline CDR1 and CDR2 sequences are GTSNPN and SVGIG (reference sequence). The CDR3 here is CAWGTDQGGELFF. CDR3 bases: TGTGCCTGGGGGACGGACCAGGGCGGGGAGCTGTTTTTT.

This clonotype was seen only a few times. This rearrangement joins TRBV15 to TRBJ1-5; no reliable D call. CDR3 size: 12 residues. The germline V and J ends were trimmed by 1 base and 7 bases, with 5 bases remaining between them. The V gene's germline CDR1 is LNHNV and CDR2 YYDKDF (reference sequence). CDR3: CATSRVGQPQHF. CDR3 DNA sequence: TGTGCCACCAGCAGAGTGGGACAGCCCCAGCATTTT.

This rearrangement joins TRBV18 to TRBJ2-7; D gene unclear. Germline V gene sequence: CDR1 KGHSH, CDR2 LQKENI. This CDR3 has 14 residues. Trimming stripped 3 bases from V and 5 bases from J, with 14 bases between. CDR3 bases: TGTGCCAGCTCACCTTTATCTGTTACGAACGAGCAGTACTTC. Translation gives CASSPLSVTNEQYF.

The chain has TRBV4-1 and TRBJ1-2, with D unclear. The CDR3 has 14 amino acids. V shed 1 base and J shed 4 bases, with 10 bases lying between them. Germline V gives CDR1 MGHRA, CDR2 YSYEKL. This CDR3 is CASSQVRLRYGYTF. CDR3 DNA sequence: TGCGCCAGCAGCCAAGTTCGGTTGCGCTATGGCTACACCTTC.

V gene TRBV18 combines with J gene TRBJ2-5; the D gene could be TRBD1 or TRBD2 (6 bases each). Germline loops: CDR1 KGHSH, CDR2 LQKENI. Trimming took 3 bases from V and 1 from J, leaving 15 bases between them. The CDR3 is 16 amino acids. The CDR3 sequence: CASSPLGGGTQETQYF. The CDR3 DNA reads as TGTGCCAGCTCACCCCTAGGAGGGGGAACCCAAGAGACCCAGTACTTC.

The chain combines TRBV7-2 with TRBJ2-7; D unresolved. The CDR3 totals 12 residues. V was pared by 1 base and J by 4 bases, with 5 bases between. Looked up from germline, CDR1 is SGHTA and CDR2 is FQGNSA. CDR3 sequence: CASSLGWYEQYF. For the CDR3, the DNA is TGTGCCAGCAGCTTAGGTTGGTACGAGCAGTACTTC.

This clonotype appeared once. V gene TRBV27 combines with J gene TRBJ2-7, with TRBD1 as a possible D gene (6 bases). Per germline, CDR1 MNHEY and CDR2 SMNVEV (reference sequence). The CDR3 spans 11 residues. Trimming stripped 5 bases from V and 4 bases from J, with 6 bases between. The CDR3 DNA reads as TGTGCCAGCAGTACAGGGTACGAGCAGTACTTC. Translating it yields CASSTGYEQYF.

This clonotype was seen a single time. CDR3: CASSLQGAREAFF. CDR3 coding DNA: TGTGCCAGCAGTTTACAGGGGGCGCGGGAAGCTTTCTTT. The chain is built from TRBV12-3 or TRBV12-4 and TRBJ1-1, with TRBD1 identical over 8 bases. This CDR3 region has 13 residues. V was pared by 2 bases and J by 8 bases, with 4 bases of the junction left unmatched.

The rearrangement uses TRBV7-2 and TRBJ1-3; D gene unclear. The CDR3 totals 11 residues. Germline CDR1 SGHTA, CDR2 FQGNSA. V lost 2 bases to trimming and J lost 7 bases, with 3 bases between them. The CDR3 spells CASSLRNTIYF. In DNA, the CDR3 is TGTGCCAGCAGCTTACGTAACACCATATATTTT.

This clonotype was found a few times. J is TRBJ1-2 and V is TRBV2, with 7 bases fitting TRBD1. The germline gives CDR1 SNHLY, CDR2 FYNNEI. V lost 6 bases and J lost 10; bases outside the gene matches: 8. The CDR3 is 12 amino acids. CDR3 nucleotide sequence: TGTGCCAGCAGCCGACAGGGCAATACCTACACCTTC. Translation: CASSRQGNTYTF.

This clonotype was found once. This sequence joins TRBV12-5 and TRBJ1-1, with no clear D. Germline V CDR1 and CDR2: LGHNT, FRNRAP. Trimming removed 1 base from V and 1 base from J, with 4 bases in between. The CDR3 sequence is 13 residues long. The CDR3 DNA reads TGTGCTAGTGGTTTGGGCACGAACACTGAAGCTTTCTTT. Protein: CASGLGTNTEAFF.

The V call is TRBV7-8, the J call TRBJ2-7; D is unresolved. Trimming cost V 0 bases and J 7 bases, with 7 bases left between them. This CDR3 is built from 12 residues. Germline assignment: CDR1 SGHVS and CDR2 FQNEAQ. CDR3 sequence: CASSLAGREQYF. CDR3 DNA: TGTGCCAGCAGCTTAGCAGGGCGAGAGCAGTACTTC.

V gene TRBV19 combines with J gene TRBJ1-2, with D maybe TRBD1 (5 bases). Per germline, CDR1 LNHDA and CDR2 SQIVND (reference sequence). Trimming left V 5 bases short and J 6 bases short, with 13 bases between. The length of the CDR3 is 13 residues. The CDR3 reads CASSSNGGNGYTF. As DNA, the CDR3 is TGTGCCAGTAGTTCTAATGGGGGGAATGGCTACACCTTC.

The V and J genes are TRBV6-2 or TRBV6-3 and TRBJ2-7; perhaps TRBD2 as D (6 bases). This CDR3 is built from 15 residues. CDR1 and CDR2 from the germline V gene are MNHEY and SVGEGT. Trimming removed 8 bases at V and 2 bases at J, with 19 bases between. The CDR3 loop reads CASLPPGTGTYEQYF. CDR3 in DNA: TGTGCCAGCCTCCCCCCCGGGACTGGCACCTACGAGCAGTACTTC.

The CDR3 is CASSQEGGKRGTEAFF. CDR3 sequence (DNA): TGCGCCAGCAGCCAAGAAGGAGGGAAAAGGGGGACTGAAGCTTTCTTT. The chain links TRBV4-1 to TRBJ1-1; D is perhaps TRBD1 (6 bases). Germline lookup yields CDR1 MGHRA and CDR2 YSYEKL. The V end lost 0 bases, the J end lost 5 bases, and 16 bases lay between the germline ends. The CDR3 is 16 residues long.

In this sample, this clonotype turned up a few times. The chain couples TRBV4-1 to TRBJ1-2; tentative D call: TRBD1 (5 bases). The germline V and J ends were trimmed by 0 bases and 7 bases, with 24 bases remaining between them. Germline lookup yields CDR1 MGHRA and CDR2 YSYEKL. CDR3 length: 18 residues. The DNA of the CDR3 is TGCGCCAGCAGCCAAGATGGGGGAGTTGGGGGTCGTATGGGTGGCTACACCTTC. Translating gives CASSQDGGVGGRMGGYTF.

Only a few counts were recorded for this clonotype. This rearrangement joins TRBV20-1 to TRBJ2-3; perhaps TRBD1 as D (5 bases). The CDR3 is 16 amino acids. V was shortened by 6 bases and J by 2 bases, with 21 bases between the two germline ends. Germline loops: CDR1 DFQATT, CDR2 SNEGSKA (reference sequence). This CDR3 reads CSASPRAGKPTDTQYF. The CDR3 DNA sequence: TGCAGTGCCAGCCCCAGGGCAGGGAAACCCACAGATACGCAGTATTTT.

This clonotype has more than one count but fewer than ten. The chain is built from TRBV7-3 and TRBJ2-2; D is perhaps TRBD2 (5 bases). This CDR3 has 16 amino acids. V lost 4 bases to trimming and J lost 5 bases, with 17 bases between them. Germline CDR1 reads SGHTA; CDR2 reads FQGTGA. The CDR3 loop reads CASSSTVGGSTGELFF. The CDR3 DNA reads TGTGCCAGCAGCTCTACTGTCGGAGGTAGTACCGGGGAGCTGTTTTTT.